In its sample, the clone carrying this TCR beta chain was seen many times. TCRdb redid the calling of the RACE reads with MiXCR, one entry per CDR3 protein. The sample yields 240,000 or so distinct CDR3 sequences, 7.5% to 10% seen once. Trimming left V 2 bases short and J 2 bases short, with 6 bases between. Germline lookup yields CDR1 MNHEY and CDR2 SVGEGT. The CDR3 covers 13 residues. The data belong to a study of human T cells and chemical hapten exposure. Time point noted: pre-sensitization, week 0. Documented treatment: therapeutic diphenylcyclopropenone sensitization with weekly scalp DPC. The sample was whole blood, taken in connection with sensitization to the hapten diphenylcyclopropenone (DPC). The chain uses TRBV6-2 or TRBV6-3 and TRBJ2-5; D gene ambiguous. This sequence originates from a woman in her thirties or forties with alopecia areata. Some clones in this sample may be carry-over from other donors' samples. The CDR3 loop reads CASSYEAQETQYF. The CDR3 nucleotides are TGTGCCAGCAGTTACGAGGCTCAAGAGACCCAGTACTTC.